This TCR beta chain appears in the sequencing data of a study of cytomegalovirus exposure and HLA in healthy donors. This clone came up a few times. Primers for the PCR totalled 60 Vbeta and 13 Jbeta. Assay: immunoSEQ multiplex PCR; the TCRdb copy retains only in-frame clones and omits some. This repertoire shows 140,000 to 150,000 clones, more than 9.5% found once; its top ten account for 1.8%. Trimming cost V 2 bases and J 7 bases, with 11 bases left between them. The germline CDR1 and CDR2 sequences are MNHEY and SVGAGI. The CDR3 has 13 residues. The source is a man between 45 and 60 years old in good health and CMV-seronegative. The chain joins TRBV6-5 to TRBJ1-2; the D is unclear. Sequencing was carried out using PBMCs. The CDR3 protein is CASSYEAGSGYTF. Here the CDR3 DNA reads TGTGCCAGCAGTTACGAGGCCGGGAGTGGCTACACCTTC.